The 5 T cell receptor beta chains below all came from one sample that was sequenced in a study of blood T cell repertoires in COVID-19. Data came from immunoSEQ multiplex PCR; TCRdb stores just in-frame clones and leaves some out. The sample shows about 190,000 clones, 70% to 80% of them seen only once. The material sequenced was PBMCs or T cells enriched from blood (not recorded which). The source of these receptors is a woman between 45 and 60 years old who had recovered from COVID-19.

This clone was observed once. This rearrangement joins TRBV9 to TRBJ2-7; 9 bases align to TRBD2. The germline gives CDR1 SGDLS, CDR2 YYNGEE. The J segment lost 3 bases and the V segment lost 4 bases, leaving 8 bases of the junction unmatched. This CDR3 region has 15 residues. In nucleotides, the CDR3 is TGTGCCAGCAGCATTGGGCTAGCGGGAAGCTACGAGCAGTACTTC. Its protein product is CASSIGLAGSYEQYF.

V and J are TRBV7-9 and TRBJ2-7, with 7 bases matching TRBD2. CDR1 is SEHNR and CDR2 is FQNEAQ in the germline V gene (reference sequence). V dropped 1 base and J dropped 6; count of bases not matched to a gene: 9. The CDR3 spans 15 residues. The CDR3 spells CASSLGRESSGEQYF. The CDR3 nucleotides are TGTGCCAGCAGCTTAGGGCGGGAGTCCTCGGGCGAGCAGTACTTC.

The sample holds one count of this clone. The V gene is TRBV7-6, the J gene TRBJ1-2; TRBD1 agrees at 7 bases. In germline, CDR1 is SGHVS, CDR2 FNYEAQ. The CDR3 has 13 amino acids. The ends lost 2 bases at V and 7 bases at J; junction bases unmatched: 4. This chain's CDR3 is CASSLQGGGGYTF. The CDR3 DNA follows: TGTGCCAGCAGCTTACAGGGGGGAGGTGGCTACACCTTC. The full variable domain, completed using reference TRBV7-6 and TRBJ1-2, is GAGVSQSPRYKVTKRGQDVALRCDPISGHVSLYWYRQALGQGPEFLTYFNYEAQQDKSGLPNDRFSAERPEGSISTLTIQRTEQRDSAMYRCASSLQGGGGYTFGSGTRLTVV.

This clone was seen only a few times. The chain carries TRBV19 and TRBJ1-5; weak D call: TRBD1 (6 bases). The CDR3 is made up of 15 amino acids. Germline loops: CDR1 LNHDA, CDR2 SQIVND (reference sequence). V shed 7 bases and J shed 1 base, with 14 bases lying between them. In DNA form, the CDR3 reads TGTGCCAGTATTAACAGGGCGAGGAGCAATCAGCCCCAGCATTTT. Translated, it gives CASINRARSNQPQHF.

The chain joins TRBV18 to TRBJ2-7; D not certain. Trimming took off 4 bases at V and 3 bases at J, with 4 bases between the two ends. There are 11 residues in the CDR3. Germline CDR1 reads KGHSH; CDR2 reads LQKENI. The CDR3 DNA is TGTGCCAGCTCACGTAACTACGAGCAGTACTTC. Protein: CASSRNYEQYF.